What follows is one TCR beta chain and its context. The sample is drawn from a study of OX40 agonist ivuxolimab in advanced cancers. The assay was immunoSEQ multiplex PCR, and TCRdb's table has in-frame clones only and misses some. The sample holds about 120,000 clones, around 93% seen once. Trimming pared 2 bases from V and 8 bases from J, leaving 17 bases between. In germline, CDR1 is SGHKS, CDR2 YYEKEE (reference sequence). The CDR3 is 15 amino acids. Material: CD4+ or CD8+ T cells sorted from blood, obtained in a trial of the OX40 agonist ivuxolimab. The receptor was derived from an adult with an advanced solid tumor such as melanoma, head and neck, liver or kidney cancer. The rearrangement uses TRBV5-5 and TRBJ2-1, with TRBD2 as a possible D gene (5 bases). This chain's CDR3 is CASSFDPISVDEQFF. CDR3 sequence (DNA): TGTGCCAGCAGCTTCGATCCGATTAGCGTGGATGAGCAGTTCTTC.